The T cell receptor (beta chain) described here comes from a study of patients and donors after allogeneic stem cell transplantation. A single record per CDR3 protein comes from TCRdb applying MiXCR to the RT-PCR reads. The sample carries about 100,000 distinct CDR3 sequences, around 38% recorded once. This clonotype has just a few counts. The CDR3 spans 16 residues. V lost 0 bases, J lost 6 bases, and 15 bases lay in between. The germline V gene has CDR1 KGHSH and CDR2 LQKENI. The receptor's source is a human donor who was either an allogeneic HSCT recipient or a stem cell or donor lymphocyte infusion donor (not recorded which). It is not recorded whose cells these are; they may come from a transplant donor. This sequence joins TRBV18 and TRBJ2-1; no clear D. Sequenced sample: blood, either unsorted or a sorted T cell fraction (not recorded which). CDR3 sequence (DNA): TGTGCCAGCTCACCACCGTATAGGGCAAATTTCAATGAGCAGTTCTTC. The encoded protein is CASSPPYRANFNEQFF.